The clone carrying this T cell receptor (beta chain) was observed a handful of times. These data are taken from a study of blood T cell repertoires in COVID-19. Repertoires were generated with immunoSEQ multiplex PCR, while TCRdb's copy carries only in-frame clones and drops some. The sample lists 35,000 to 55,000 clones, approximately 85% occurring once. This CDR3 has 16 residues. The germline CDR1 and CDR2 sequences are SGDLS and YYNGEE. V gave up 4 bases and J gave up 0 bases, with 14 bases separating them. This sequence originates from an older woman in a cohort sampled during active COVID-19. What was sequenced was peripheral blood. The chain has TRBV9 and TRBJ2-1; D perhaps matches TRBD2 (6 bases). The CDR3 spells CASSRSGETSYNEQFF. The CDR3 coding sequence is TGTGCCAGCAGCCGATCGGGAGAGACCTCCTACAATGAGCAGTTCTTC.